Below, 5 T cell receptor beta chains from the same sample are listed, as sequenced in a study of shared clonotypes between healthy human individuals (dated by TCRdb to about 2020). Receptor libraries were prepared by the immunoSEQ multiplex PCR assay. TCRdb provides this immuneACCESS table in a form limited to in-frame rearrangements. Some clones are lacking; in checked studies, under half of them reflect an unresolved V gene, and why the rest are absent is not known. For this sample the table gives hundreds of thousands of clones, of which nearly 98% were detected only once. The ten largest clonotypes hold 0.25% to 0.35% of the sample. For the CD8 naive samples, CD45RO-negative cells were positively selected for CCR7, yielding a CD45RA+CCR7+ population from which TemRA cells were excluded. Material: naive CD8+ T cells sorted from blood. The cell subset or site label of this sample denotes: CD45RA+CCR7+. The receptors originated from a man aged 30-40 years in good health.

The CDR3 loop reads CASSLWMGATNEKLFF. Written as DNA, the CDR3 is TGTGCCAGCAGTTTATGGATGGGTGCAACTAATGAAAAACTGTTTTTT. The rearrangement links TRBV28 to TRBJ1-4; D gene ambiguous. CDR3 length: 16 amino acids. Germline V gene data show CDR1 as MDHEN and CDR2 as SYDVKM. V lost 0 bases, J lost 0 bases, and 8 bases lay in between. Together with reference TRBV28 and TRBJ1-4, the CDR3 gives the full variable domain: DVKVTQSSRYLVKRTGEKVFLECVQDMDHENMFWYRQDPGLGLRLIYFSYDVKMKEKGDIPEGYSVSREKKERFSLILESASTNQTSMYLCASSLWMGATNEKLFFGSGTQLSVL.

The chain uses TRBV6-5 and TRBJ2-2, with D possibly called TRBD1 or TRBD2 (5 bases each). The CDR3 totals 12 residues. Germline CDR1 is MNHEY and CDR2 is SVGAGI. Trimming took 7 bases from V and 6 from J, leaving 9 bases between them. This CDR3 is CASTGLAGELFF. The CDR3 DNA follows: TGTGCCAGCACGGGGCTAGCCGGGGAGCTGTTTTTT.

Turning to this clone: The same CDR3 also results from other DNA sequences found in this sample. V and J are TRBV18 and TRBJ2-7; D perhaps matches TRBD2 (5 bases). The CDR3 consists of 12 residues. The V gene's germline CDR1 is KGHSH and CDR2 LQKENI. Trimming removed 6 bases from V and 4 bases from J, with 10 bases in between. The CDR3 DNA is TGTGCCAGCTCGCCGGGAAATTACGAGCAGTACTTC. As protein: CASSPGNYEQYF.

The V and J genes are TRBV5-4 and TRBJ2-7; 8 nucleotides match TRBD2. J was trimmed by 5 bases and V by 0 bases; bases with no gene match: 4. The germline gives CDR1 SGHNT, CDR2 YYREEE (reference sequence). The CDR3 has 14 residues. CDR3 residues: CASSLGGLAHEQYF. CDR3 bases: TGTGCCAGCAGCTTGGGAGGACTAGCTCACGAGCAGTACTTC.

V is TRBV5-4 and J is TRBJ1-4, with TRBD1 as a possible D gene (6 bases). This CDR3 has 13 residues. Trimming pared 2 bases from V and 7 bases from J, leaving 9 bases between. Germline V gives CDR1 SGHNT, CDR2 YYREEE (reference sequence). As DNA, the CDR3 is TGTGCCAGCAGCTTACAGGGAAGTGAAAAACTGTTTTTT. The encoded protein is CASSLQGSEKLFF.